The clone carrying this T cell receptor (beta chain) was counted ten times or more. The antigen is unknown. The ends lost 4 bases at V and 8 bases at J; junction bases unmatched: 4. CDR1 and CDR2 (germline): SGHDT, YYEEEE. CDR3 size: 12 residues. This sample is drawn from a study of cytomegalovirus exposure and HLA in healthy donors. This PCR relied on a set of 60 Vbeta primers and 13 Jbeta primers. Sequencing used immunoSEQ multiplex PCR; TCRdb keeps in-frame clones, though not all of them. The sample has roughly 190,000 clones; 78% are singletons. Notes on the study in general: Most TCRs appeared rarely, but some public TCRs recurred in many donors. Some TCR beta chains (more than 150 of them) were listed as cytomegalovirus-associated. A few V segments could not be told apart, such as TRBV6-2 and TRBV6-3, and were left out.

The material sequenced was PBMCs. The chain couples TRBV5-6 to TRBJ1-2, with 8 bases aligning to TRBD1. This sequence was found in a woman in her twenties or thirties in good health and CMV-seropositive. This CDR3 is CASSLWTGGYTF. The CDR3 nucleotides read TGTGCCAGCAGCCTCTGGACAGGGGGCTACACCTTC.